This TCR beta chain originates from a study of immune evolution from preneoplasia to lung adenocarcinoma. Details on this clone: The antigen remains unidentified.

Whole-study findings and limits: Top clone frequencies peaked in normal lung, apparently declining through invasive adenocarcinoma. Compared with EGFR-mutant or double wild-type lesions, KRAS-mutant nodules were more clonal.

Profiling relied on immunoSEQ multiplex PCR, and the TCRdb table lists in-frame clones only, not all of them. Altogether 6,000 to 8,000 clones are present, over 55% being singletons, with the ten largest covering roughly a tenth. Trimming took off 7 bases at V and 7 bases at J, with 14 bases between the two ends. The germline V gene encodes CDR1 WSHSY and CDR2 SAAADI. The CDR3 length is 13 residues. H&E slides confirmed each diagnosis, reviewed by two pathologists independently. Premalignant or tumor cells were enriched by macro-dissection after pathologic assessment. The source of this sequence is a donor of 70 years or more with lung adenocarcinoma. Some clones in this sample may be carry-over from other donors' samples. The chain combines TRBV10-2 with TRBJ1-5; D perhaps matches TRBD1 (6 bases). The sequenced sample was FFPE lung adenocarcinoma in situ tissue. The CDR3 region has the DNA TGCGCCAGCACACAGGGTCAACGACAGCCCCAGCATTTT. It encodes CASTQGQRQPQHF.